The T cell receptor (beta chain) described here comes from a study of memory CD4+ T cells and cytomegalovirus serostatus. Study-wide background: This sample comes from healthy Belgian adults, 9 CMV seropositive, 20 to 25 seronegative.

General observations from the study: Median bootstrapped AUC for CMV status was approximately 0.96 originally, around 0.91 US-trained.

Assay used: immunoSEQ multiplex PCR; TCRdb lists only in-frame clones, some missing. The sample records about 82,000 clones, around 80% being singletons. As for this clone: Its specificity is not known.

Single viable CD3+CD4+CD8-CD45RO+ cells were sorted as the memory CD4+ T cells. Germline assignment: CDR1 MNHNS and CDR2 SASEGT. The length of the CDR3 is 14 residues. The V gene lost 2 bases and the J gene lost 4 bases, with 8 bases spanning the gap. This chain connects TRBV6-1 to TRBJ2-2; unclear D gene. The TCR comes from an adult in good health and CMV-seronegative. Sequencing was done on a sample of memory CD4+ T cells from blood. CDR3 amino acids: CASSELGSTGELFF. CDR3 DNA sequence: TGTGCCAGCAGTGAACTTGGTTCCACCGGGGAGCTGTTTTTT.